The rows below give T cell receptor beta chains drawn from one sample of a study of T cells in Graves' hyperthyroidism and ophthalmopathy. TCRdb ran MiXCR on the multiplex PCR reads and lists one entry per CDR3 protein. The data contain fewer than 650,000 distinct CDR3 sequences, 14% to 15% of them singletons. The specimen was blood. These TCRs come from a woman aged 40 to 50 with Graves' ophthalmopathy. CDR3s include the opening cysteine and the closing phenylalanine or tryptophan. The D gene is left open where the match is weak. Clone size is stated in some rows and not others, as once, few, many or a class when expanded.

D gene,V gene,clone size,J gene,CDR3 DNA,CDR3 protein
TRBD1,TRBV12-3/TRBV12-4,-,TRBJ2-7,TGTGCCAGCAGCGGGACAGGGGGCGGGTACGAGCAGTACTTC,CASSGTGGGYEQYF
-,TRBV12-3/TRBV12-4,few,TRBJ1-3,TGTGCCAGCAGTTTAGCCACTTCTGGAAACACCATATATTTT,CASSLATSGNTIYF
-,TRBV12-3/TRBV12-4,-,TRBJ2-5,TGTGCCAGCACCGGAGTTCCCCAGGAGACCCAGTACTTC,CASTGVPQETQYF
TRBD1,TRBV27,many,TRBJ2-5,TGTGCCAGCAGTTACGGACAGGGCGGTGGAGAGACCCAGTACTTC,CASSYGQGGGETQYF
-,TRBV19,few,TRBJ2-7,TGTGCCAGTAGTCCACAGGACGGTTGGGGTTACGAGCAGTACTTC,CASSPQDGWGYEQYF
-,TRBV28,many,TRBJ2-7,TGTGCCAGCACCTTAACCCGGGGGAGGCACGAGCAGTACTTC,CASTLTRGRHEQYF
-,TRBV7-9,-,TRBJ2-7,TGTGCCAGCAGCTTAGGGGACCCCGGGAAGCAGTACTTC,CASSLGDPGKQYF
TRBD2,TRBV20-1,many,TRBJ2-5,TGCAGTGCTAGATGGGCGGGAGGTCAAGAGACCCAGTACTTC,CSARWAGGQETQYF
-,TRBV6-5,many,TRBJ2-7,TGTGCCAGCAGTTACGACAGGTTCTCCTACGAGCAGTACTTC,CASSYDRFSYEQYF
TRBD1,TRBV19,many,TRBJ2-2,TGTGCCAGTAGCCTGACAGGGGAGGCCGGGGAGCTGTTTTTT,CASSLTGEAGELFF
-,TRBV7-2,many,TRBJ2-2,TGTGCCAGCAGCCTACTACCAACCCGGGAGCTGTTTTTT,CASSLLPTRELFF
-,TRBV4-3,-,TRBJ1-3,TGCGCCAGCAGCCAGCGCGGGGCCGCCGGAAACACCATATATTTT,CASSQRGAAGNTIYF